The clone carrying this T cell receptor beta chain was observed many times. Its target is unknown. Germline assignment: CDR1 MNHEY and CDR2 SVGEGT. The V end lost 2 bases, the J end lost 7 bases, and 12 bases lay between the germline ends. CDR3 length: 15 amino acids. This entry belongs to a study of T cells in Graves' hyperthyroidism and ophthalmopathy. Exclusion of patients followed from uncontrolled infection, other autoimmune disease, pregnancy or lactation. Notes on the study in general: From stable hyperthyroidism, ophthalmopathy was set apart by a 13 V-J model. Most thyroid clonotypes that were expanded above 0.001 also turned up in blood.

Amplification of TCR beta CDR3 regions used RNA as the template. First-round RT-PCR with HTBI primers amplified the TCR CDR3 region. MiXCR, run by TCRdb on the multiplex PCR reads, gives a single entry per CDR3 protein. The sample includes around 190,000 distinct CDR3 sequences, roughly a sixth of them seen just once. Input material: blood. This TCR was recovered from a woman between 50 and 59 years old with Graves' hyperthyroidism. The chain links TRBV6-2 or TRBV6-3 to TRBJ1-6; the D gene is possibly TRBD1 (5 bases). CDR3 bases: TGTGCCAGCAGTTACCAACAGGCCCGAAATTCACCCCTCCACTTT. This translates into CASSYQQARNSPLHF.